Below are 13 T cell receptor beta chains sequenced from a single sample in a study of T cells after yellow fever vaccination. A single record per CDR3 protein comes from TCRdb applying MiXCR to the 5' RACE reads. The sample carries about 50,000 distinct CDR3 sequences, approximately 7% recorded once. Sequenced material: CD8+ T cells sorted from PBMCs, taken on the day of the first yellow fever vaccination. The source is a man in his late teens or twenties who received the YFV17D yellow fever vaccine.

This clonotype has at least ten counts. The CDR3, as DNA: TGTGCCAGCAGTTTGCGACAGGGTCACACCGGGGAGCTGTTTTTT. Its protein product is CASSLRQGHTGELFF. The V call is TRBV12-3 or TRBV12-4, the J call TRBJ2-2; 7 bases match TRBD1. V gave up 3 bases and J gave up 3 bases; unmatched junction bases: 4. The CDR3 is made up of 15 amino acids.

This clonotype was found many times. The chain uses TRBV7-9 and TRBJ2-3; 11 positions match TRBD2. V lost 1 base, J lost 4 bases, and 4 bases stayed unmatched. From germline, CDR1 is SEHNR and CDR2 FQNEAQ (reference sequence). The CDR3 sequence is 16 residues long. CDR3 nucleotides: TGTGCCAGCAGCTTAGTACTAGCGGGGGAAGCAGATACGCAGTATTTT. It specifies CASSLVLAGEADTQYF.

The chain couples TRBV29-1 to TRBJ2-1; no firm D call. The CDR3 totals 15 residues. V shed 2 bases and J shed 9 bases, with 20 bases lying between them. Germline V gives CDR1 SQVTM, CDR2 ANQGSEA. CDR3 DNA sequence: TGCAGCGTTGAAATGTTAACTGTTGATGGCGGTGAGCAGTTCTTC. Protein product: CSVEMLTVDGGEQFF.

The V and J genes are TRBV27 and TRBJ2-1; D unresolved. V gave up 0 bases and J gave up 9 bases, with 9 bases separating them. Germline V gives CDR1 MNHEY, CDR2 SMNVEV (reference sequence). The CDR3 sequence is 13 residues long. The CDR3 sequence: CASSLSIGIEQFF. The CDR3 nucleotides read TGTGCCAGCAGTTTATCGATAGGTATTGAGCAGTTCTTC.

This clonotype was picked up a small number of times. The chain combines TRBV13 with TRBJ2-7; D ambiguous. Germline CDR1 reads PRHDT; CDR2 reads FYEKMQ (reference sequence). The CDR3 is 14 amino acids. V lost 5 bases, J lost 2 bases, and 13 bases lay in between. CDR3 nucleotides: TGTGCCAGCAGCCCTCCACACCAAACCTACGAGCAGTACTTC. Its translation: CASSPPHQTYEQYF.

This clonotype was counted ten times or more. The chain combines TRBV21-1 with TRBJ2-2; the D call TRBD1 from the table was never checked on the DNA. TRBV21-1 is a recognized pseudogene. CDR3 length: 19 residues. CDR3 sequence reads: CASSINHRDRGRVTGELFF. The CDR3 DNA is TGTGCCAGCAGCATAAATCACCGGGACAGGGGGCGCGTCACCGGGGAGCTGTTTTTT.

In its sample, this clonotype was seen many times. This chain connects TRBV9 to TRBJ2-3; 7 nucleotides match TRBD2. This CDR3 has 15 residues. V shed 4 bases and J 3 bases; nucleotides not matched to a gene: 8. Germline-derived CDR1 and CDR2 are SGDLS and YYNGEE. CDR3 amino acids: CASSPGAGETDTQYF. CDR3 bases: TGTGCCAGCAGCCCCGGCGCGGGGGAAACAGATACGCAGTATTTT.

The rearrangement joins TRBV7-9 to TRBJ2-1; 13 positions match TRBD2. Germline V lookup: CDR1 SEHNR, CDR2 FQNEAQ (reference sequence). This CDR3 is built from 17 residues. V shed 6 bases, J shed 1 base, and the junction held 6 bases outside the gene matches. The CDR3 region has the DNA TGTGCCAGCAGTTCGAGGACTAGCGGGGGTTCCTACAATGAGCAGTTCTTC. This gives the protein CASSSRTSGGSYNEQFF.

In its sample, this clonotype was seen a few times. The rearrangement joins TRBV4-1 to TRBJ1-2; D gene unclear. V lost 0 bases to trimming and J lost 3 bases, with 8 bases between them. Germline V gene sequence: CDR1 MGHRA, CDR2 YSYEKL. The CDR3 is made up of 14 amino acids. The DNA for the CDR3 is TGCGCCAGCAGCCAAGAGTTTGCTGACTATGGCTACACCTTC. It codes for CASSQEFADYGYTF.

This clonotype was counted at least ten times. The chain has TRBV20-1 and TRBJ2-3, with D possibly being TRBD2 (6 bases). CDR1 and CDR2 from the germline V gene are DFQATT and SNEGSKA (reference sequence). The CDR3 has 16 residues. V lost 0 bases and J 4 bases, leaving 17 bases between the germline ends. The CDR3 bases are TGCAGTGCTAGAGATGAGCTAGCGACCGAGGCAGATACGCAGTATTTT. Its translation is CSARDELATEADTQYF.

This clonotype was observed many times. The chain joins TRBV11-2 to TRBJ2-1, with TRBD2 matching over 8 bases. V trimming: 5 bases; J trimming: 8 bases; junction bases outside the gene matches: 11. This CDR3 is built from 15 residues. Germline CDR1 is SGHAT and CDR2 is FQNNGV. The CDR3, as DNA: TGTGCCAGCAGCCCCATCCGGGGGGGCCCAGATGAGCAGTTCTTC. Its translation is CASSPIRGGPDEQFF.

This clonotype was seen repeatedly, ten times or more. The chain recombines TRBV14 with TRBJ1-2; D is perhaps TRBD1 (6 bases). The ends were cut back, 1 base at V and 4 bases at J, with 10 bases in the middle. Germline V gene sequence: CDR1 SGHDN, CDR2 FVKESK. The CDR3 contains 14 residues. The CDR3 loop reads CASSQVGGSYGYTF. CDR3 nucleotides: TGTGCCAGCAGCCAAGTAGGGGGATCCTATGGCTACACCTTC.

Many counts were recorded for this clonotype. The V and J genes are TRBV7-9 and TRBJ1-4; D gene ambiguous. CDR1 and CDR2 from the germline V gene are SEHNR and FQNEAQ (reference sequence). Trimming cost V 3 bases and J 5 bases, with 4 bases left between them. The CDR3 is 12 amino acids. This chain's CDR3 is CASSLGNEKLFF. In DNA, the CDR3 is TGTGCCAGCAGCTTGGGGAATGAAAAACTGTTTTTT.